This TCR beta chain was sequenced for a study of blood T cell repertoires in COVID-19. Some clones are missing from TCRdb's copy, which holds only in-frame ones; the method was immunoSEQ multiplex PCR. This table holds about 220,000 clones, approximately 83% found once. Germline lookup yields CDR1 SQVTM and CDR2 ANQGSEA. The J segment lost 10 bases and the V segment lost 6 bases, leaving 10 bases of the junction unmatched. The CDR3 is 12 amino acids. The clonotype was recovered from a woman aged 60-70 years who had recovered from COVID-19. This sequence joins TRBV29-1 and TRBJ1-2; 8 bases are shared with TRBD1. The sample was PBMCs or T cells enriched from blood (not recorded which). CDR3 in DNA: TGCAGCGTGCTTCCGGGACAGGCCACCTACACCTTC. Encoded protein: CSVLPGQATYTF.